This record concerns one T cell receptor (beta chain) sequence. The antigen is undetermined. This specimen comes from a study of shared clonotypes between healthy human individuals. Study-wide background: There were three CD4 naive, three CD4 memory, two CD8 naive and one CD8 memory plates per donor. Study-level points and caveats: The study generally estimated greater richness for naive than memory subsets.

The run depth of the assay was deep. The table came from immunoSEQ multiplex PCR; TCRdb's copy has only in-frame clones and leaves some out. Altogether 2 million or so clones are present, roughly 96% being singletons, with the ten largest covering around 0.13%. The ends were cut back, 3 bases at V and 4 bases at J, with 19 bases in the middle. Germline V gene data show CDR1 as GTSNPN and CDR2 as SVGIG (reference sequence). This CDR3 contains 15 residues. Adults of Caucasian background living in Nashville, Tennessee made up all donors. The receptor was isolated from a man between 18 and 35 years old in good health. The sample comprised naive CD4+ T cells sorted from blood. This sample's subset: CD45RA+ positively selected. V is TRBV30 and J is TRBJ2-7; D tentatively reads TRBD1 or TRBD2 (6 bases each). CDR3 in amino acids: CAWRGGSEHWYEQYF. In DNA, the CDR3 is TGTGCCTGGAGAGGGGGGTCGGAGCATTGGTACGAGCAGTACTTC.